Following are 5 T cell receptor beta chains from one sample sequenced in a study of beta chain features in type 1 diabetes. Findings and caveats of the study: TCRB CDR3s were moderately but significantly shorter in Type 1 diabetes patients in all four CD4+ subsets.

No antigens are known for them. Reverse transcribing all isolated RNA meant expressed TCRB transcripts were sequenced. Generated by immunoSEQ multiplex PCR, the TCRdb table keeps only in-frame clones and is missing some. The repertoire holds more than 550,000 clones, with about 14% as singletons. The specimen sequenced was naive CD4+ T cells from blood. The receptors derive from a man in his late teens or twenties with type 1 diabetes.

V and J are TRBV30 and TRBJ1-4, with D possibly TRBD1 on 5 matching bases. V shed 0 bases and J shed 4 bases, with 9 bases lying between them. Germline V lookup: CDR1 GTSNPN, CDR2 SVGIG (reference sequence). The CDR3 is 14 amino acids. CDR3 sequence reads: CAWSVKGLNEKLFF. The CDR3 bases are TGTGCCTGGAGTGTGAAGGGACTTAATGAAAAACTGTTTTTT.

V is TRBV5-8 and J is TRBJ1-2; D is unresolved. Trimming cost V 0 bases and J 2 bases, with 11 bases left between them. Germline V gene lookup returns CDR1 SGHTS and CDR2 YDEGEE. The CDR3 covers 15 residues. The CDR3 loop reads CASSLAGISNYGYTF. The CDR3 DNA reads TGTGCCAGCAGCTTGGCGGGCATCTCCAACTATGGCTACACCTTC. Based on the CDR3 plus reference TRBV5-8 and TRBJ1-2, the full variable domain is EAGVTQSPTHLIKTRGQQATLRCSPISGHTSVYWYQQALGLGLQFLLWYDEGEERNRGNFPPRFSGRQFPNYSSELNVNALELEDSALYLCASSLAGISNYGYTFGSGTRLTVV.

The rearrangement uses TRBV14 and TRBJ2-7, with D maybe TRBD2 (7 bases). Germline-derived CDR1 and CDR2 are SGHDN and FVKESK. V lost 5 bases and J lost 4, with 21 bases in between. The length of the CDR3 is 16 residues. CDR3 DNA: TGTGCCAGCAGCGAAGGGGGGGAGGACATTCTATACGAGCAGTACTTC. Its translation is CASSEGGEDILYEQYF.

The rearrangement links TRBV4-3 to TRBJ1-6, with D hard to call. V was shortened by 0 bases and J by 9 bases, with 9 bases between the two germline ends. The CDR3 is made up of 14 amino acids. CDR1 and CDR2 from the germline V gene are LGHNA and YSLEER. The CDR3 loop reads CASSQDRRGSPLHF. CDR3 coding DNA: TGCGCCAGCAGCCAAGATCGTCGAGGTTCACCCCTCCACTTT.

In this sample, this clone turned up a few times. The chain is built from TRBV29-1 and TRBJ1-2, with TRBD1 identical over 9 bases. The CDR3 has 16 amino acids. Germline values: CDR1 SQVTM, CDR2 ANQGSEA. The J segment lost 6 bases and the V segment lost 5 bases, leaving 16 bases of the junction unmatched. For the CDR3, the DNA is TGCAGCGTTTCTATTGGATACCGGGACAGGGTTAATGGCTACACCTTC. Translated: CSVSIGYRDRVNGYTF.